This T cell receptor beta chain was obtained from a study of blood T cell repertoires in COVID-19. Study summary: Samples taken during acute and convalescent COVID-19 were collected in the United States, Italy and Spain. PBMCs, B-cell-depleted T cells, or T cells provided the cDNA or gDNA that made up the material.

Participants' own reports of clinical history determined their cohort assignment. Trimming pared 5 bases from V and 1 base from J, leaving 12 bases between. This CDR3 is built from 15 residues. The germline CDR1 and CDR2 sequences are KGHSH and LQKENI. Produced via immunoSEQ multiplex PCR; TCRdb's table is partial and in-frame only. The sample lists 200,000 to 250,000 clones; around four fifths were seen once. Input material: PBMCs or T cells enriched from blood (not recorded which). The sequence was collected from a woman aged 40-49 years who had been exposed to COVID-19. The chain employs TRBV18 and TRBJ2-4; weak D call: TRBD1 (6 bases). CDR3 in DNA: TGTGCCAGCTCAACGAACAGGGTTGCCAAAAACATTCAGTACTTC. Protein product: CASSTNRVAKNIQYF.